Following are 20 T cell receptor beta chains from one sample sequenced in a study of post-analysis software for immune sequencing data. Study results and caveats: Five TRBV segments were more frequent in patients than controls; TRBV5-6, TRBV5-1 and TRBV20-1 belonged to this group.

These TCRs' antigens remain unknown. cDNA libraries of TCR beta carried unique molecular identifiers. One entry per CDR3 protein, called by TCRdb with MiXCR from the PCR reads. The table lists approximately 690,000 distinct CDR3 sequences, more than 50% of them singletons, with 11% in the top ten. The sequencing sample was made of blood. These receptors all stem from a girl aged 2 to 10 with multiple sclerosis.

J is TRBJ2-3 and V is TRBV7-9; 8 bases fit TRBD1. V was pared by 4 bases and J by 4 bases, with 7 bases of the junction left unmatched. Germline CDR1 reads SEHNR; CDR2 reads FQNEAQ (reference sequence). This CDR3 is built from 15 residues. Written as DNA, the CDR3 is TGTGCCAGCAGCTCCTCCGACAGGGGATCAGATACGCAGTATTTT. Translating it yields CASSSSDRGSDTQYF.

V usage is TRBV12-3 or TRBV12-4 and J usage is TRBJ2-1; possibly TRBD1 or TRBD2 for D (5 bases each). This CDR3 is built from 14 residues. V was pared by 7 bases and J by 10 bases, with 20 bases between. The CDR3 sequence: CASTSTGLLDEQFF. For the CDR3, the DNA is TGTGCCAGCACTAGTACGGGGCTCCTTGACGAGCAGTTCTTC.

J is TRBJ2-1 and V is TRBV24-1; D is possibly TRBD1 or TRBD2 (6 bases each). Trimming pared 6 bases from V and 5 bases from J, leaving 16 bases between. CDR1 and CDR2 (germline): KGHDR, SFDVKD. The length of the CDR3 is 15 residues. Written as DNA, the CDR3 is TGTGCCACCAGTTCCGCTTACGGGGGCCACAATGAGCAGTTCTTC. This codes for CATSSAYGGHNEQFF.

This clonotype was recorded once. Mismatch with germline at one junction end may stem from a read error. DNA for the CDR3: TGCGCCAGCAACTTGAGTCCCACATACTACGAGCAGTACTTC. Translation gives CASNLSPTYYEQYF. The chain couples TRBV5-1 to TRBJ2-4; no reliable D call. The DNA end lines up better with TRBJ2-7; the J call may be wrong. Germline values: CDR1 SGHRS, CDR2 YFSETQ. The CDR3 sequence is 14 residues long.

The chain links TRBV10-3 to TRBJ2-3; D tentatively fits TRBD1 or TRBD2 (5 bases each). V was pared by 2 bases and J by 0 bases, with 12 bases between. Germline CDR1 is ENHRY and CDR2 is SYGVKD. The CDR3 runs 16 residues. The CDR3 region is CAISEPRDRSTDTQYF. CDR3 nucleotides: TGTGCCATCAGTGAGCCAAGGGACCGTAGCACAGATACGCAGTATTTT.

CDR3: CASSLVLLAGSYNEQFF. For the CDR3, the DNA is TGTGCCAGCAGCTTAGTTCTCCTAGCGGGCTCCTACAATGAGCAGTTCTTC. The V and J genes are TRBV11-2 and TRBJ2-1; 8 bases agree with TRBD2. Germline V gene lookup returns CDR1 SGHAT and CDR2 FQNNGV. The length of the CDR3 is 17 residues. With 1 base clipped from V and 0 bases from J, the junction kept 5 bases outside the gene matches.

This clonotype showed up just once. This chain joins TRBV27 and TRBJ2-1; D is undetermined. The germline V and J ends were trimmed by 6 bases and 10 bases, with 13 bases remaining between them. Germline V gene data show CDR1 as MNHEY and CDR2 as SMNVEV (reference sequence). This CDR3 is 12 amino acids long. The CDR3 region is CASSFPAGEQFF. The CDR3 bases are TGTGCCAGCAGCTTCCCTGCCGGGGAGCAGTTCTTC.

This clonotype was seen only a few times. The V call is TRBV5-5, the J call TRBJ2-5; D remains ambiguous. Per the germline V gene, CDR1 is SGHKS and CDR2 is YYEKEE (reference sequence). The CDR3 runs to 12 residues. V lost 4 bases, J lost 4 bases, and 8 bases lay in between. The CDR3 nucleotides read TGTGCCAGCAGCGGGATAGGAGAGACCCAGTACTTC. The encoded protein is CASSGIGETQYF.

V is TRBV7-9 and J is TRBJ2-3, with D perhaps matching TRBD1 (5 bases). The CDR3 spans 13 residues. V lost 11 bases, J lost 2 bases, and 14 bases lay in between. Germline CDR1 reads SEHNR; CDR2 reads FQNEAQ (reference sequence). The CDR3 loop is CAAREGDTDTQYF. CDR3 DNA: TGTGCCGCCAGGGAAGGGGACACAGATACGCAGTATTTT.

V is TRBV6-6 and J is TRBJ1-1; no clear D. From germline, CDR1 is MNHNY and CDR2 SVGAGI (reference sequence). This CDR3 comprises 17 residues. Trimming cost V 4 bases and J 1 base, with 19 bases left between them. CDR3 bases: TGTGCCAGCAGTTCTACCCTCGGACGGTCCGGGAACACTGAAGCTTTCTTT. Translation gives CASSSTLGRSGNTEAFF.

J is TRBJ2-5 and V is TRBV12-3 or TRBV12-4; no definite D call. The ends were cut back, 2 bases at V and 5 bases at J, with 15 bases in the middle. The CDR3 extends over 15 amino acids. Here the CDR3 reads CASSLSSAGRETQYF. CDR3 nucleotide sequence: TGTGCCAGCAGTTTAAGTTCGGCCGGGCGGGAGACCCAGTACTTC.

This clonotype occurred a few times. The rearrangement links TRBV7-2 to TRBJ2-1; 7 bases are a match to TRBD2. V gave up 0 bases and J gave up 10 bases; unmatched junction bases: 3. CDR3 length equals 13 residues. CDR1 and CDR2 (germline): SGHTA, FQGNSA. In nucleotides, the CDR3 is TGTGCCAGCAGCTTAGCGGGGGGGGACGAGCAGTTCTTC. It is translated as CASSLAGGDEQFF.

This chain joins TRBV20-1 and TRBJ2-3; 9 bases are a match to TRBD1. CDR1 DFQATT and CDR2 SNEGSKA come from the germline V gene (reference sequence). V lost 6 bases and J lost 2; bases outside the gene matches: 9. CDR3 length equals 15 residues. CDR3 loop: CSATTGTGITDTQYF. CDR3 coding DNA: TGCAGTGCCACCACCGGGACAGGGATCACAGATACGCAGTATTTT.

The rearrangement uses TRBV27 and TRBJ2-7, with D unresolved. The CDR3 has 16 amino acids. Germline CDR1 is MNHEY and CDR2 is SMNVEV (reference sequence). V was clipped by 5 bases and J by 3 bases, with 20 bases between them. This CDR3 reads CASSPFTATNFYEQYF. In DNA, the CDR3 is TGTGCCAGCAGTCCCTTTACCGCAACTAACTTCTACGAGCAGTACTTC.

The J gene is TRBJ2-5, the V gene TRBV20-1; TRBD2 aligns across 13 bases. Per germline, CDR1 DFQATT and CDR2 SNEGSKA (reference sequence). The CDR3 extends over 15 amino acids. The V gene end was trimmed by 3 bases and the J gene end by 8 bases; junction bases not matched to a gene: 9. CDR3: CSASPGTSGKRTQYF. The CDR3 nucleotides are TGCAGTGCTAGTCCCGGGACTAGCGGGAAGAGAACCCAGTACTTC.

This clonotype was seen only a few times. V gene TRBV3-1 combines with J gene TRBJ1-5; no reliable D call. The germline V gene encodes CDR1 LGHDT and CDR2 YNNKEL (reference sequence). This CDR3 comprises 12 residues. Deletions cut 8 bases from V and 7 bases from J, with 12 bases between. CDR3 sequence reads: CASLWREQPQHF. In DNA, the CDR3 is TGTGCCAGCCTTTGGAGGGAACAGCCCCAGCATTTT.

This clonotype was detected a few times. V is TRBV29-1 and J is TRBJ1-1; D ambiguous. This CDR3 contains 10 residues. In germline, CDR1 is SQVTM, CDR2 ANQGSEA. V was clipped by 4 bases and J by 3 bases, with 3 bases between them. This chain's CDR3 is CSVVHTEAFF. CDR3 DNA sequence: TGCAGCGTTGTGCACACTGAAGCTTTCTTT.

The chain is built from TRBV7-2 and TRBJ2-3; perhaps TRBD2 as D (6 bases). The CDR3 totals 16 residues. V lost 1 base and J lost 0, with 11 bases in between. Germline CDR1 and CDR2: SGHTA and FQGNSA. In DNA, the CDR3 is TGTGCCAGCAGCTTAGGTCCCAGCGGGAGCACAGATACGCAGTATTTT. Amino acid sequence: CASSLGPSGSTDTQYF.

This clonotype was picked up a small number of times. The chain employs TRBV5-5 and TRBJ2-1, with D maybe TRBD1 (5 bases). The CDR3 extends over 13 amino acids. V was shortened by 4 bases and J by 7 bases, with 12 bases between the two germline ends. Germline CDR1 is SGHKS and CDR2 is YYEKEE (reference sequence). CDR3 nucleotides: TGTGCCAGCAGCAAGGACACCCATAATGAGCAGTTCTTC. This gives the protein CASSKDTHNEQFF.

V is TRBV12-3 or TRBV12-4 and J is TRBJ1-2; TRBD1 might be the D (5 bases). The CDR3 runs 13 residues. Trimming removed 8 bases from V and 5 bases from J, with 15 bases in between. The CDR3 nucleotides are TGTGCCAGCGCTCCCAGGGCGGCGTATGGCTACACCTTC. Amino acid sequence: CASAPRAAYGYTF.